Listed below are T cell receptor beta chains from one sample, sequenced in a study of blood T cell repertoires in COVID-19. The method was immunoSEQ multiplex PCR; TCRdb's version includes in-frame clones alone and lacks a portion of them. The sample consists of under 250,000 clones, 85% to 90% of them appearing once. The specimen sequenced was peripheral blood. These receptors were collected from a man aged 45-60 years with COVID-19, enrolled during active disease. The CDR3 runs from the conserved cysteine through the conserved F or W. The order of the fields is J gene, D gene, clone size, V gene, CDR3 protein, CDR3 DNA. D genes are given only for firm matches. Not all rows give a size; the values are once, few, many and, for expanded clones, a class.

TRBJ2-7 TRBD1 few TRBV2 CASFFSRDSYEQYF TGTGCCAGCTTTTTTAGCCGGGACAGCTACGAGCAGTACTTC
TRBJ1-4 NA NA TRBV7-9 CASRPDRLSNEKLFF TGTGCCAGCAGACCGGACAGATTAAGCAATGAAAAACTGTTTTTT
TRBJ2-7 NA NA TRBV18 CASSPQQGPSEQYF TGTGCCAGCTCACCCCAGCAGGGGCCTTCCGAGCAGTACTTC
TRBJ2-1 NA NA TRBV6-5 CASSYLSPGNEQFF TGTGCCAGCAGTTACCTAAGCCCAGGGAATGAGCAGTTCTTC
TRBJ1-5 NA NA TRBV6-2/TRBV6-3 CASSILGGGNQPQHF TGTGCCAGCAGTATTCTTGGGGGCGGCAATCAGCCCCAGCATTTT
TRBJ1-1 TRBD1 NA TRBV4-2 CASSQAGTGGTEAFF TGTGCCAGCAGCCAGGCCGGGACAGGGGGCACTGAAGCTTTCTTT
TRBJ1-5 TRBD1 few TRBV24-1 CATSDSGTGVAGNQPQHF TGTGCCACCAGTGATTCCGGGACAGGGGTCGCCGGCAATCAGCCCCAGCATTTT
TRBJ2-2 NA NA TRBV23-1 CASSLRSRTGELFF TGCGCCAGCAGTCTAAGGAGCAGAACCGGGGAGCTGTTTTTT
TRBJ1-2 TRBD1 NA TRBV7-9 CASSLRQGVGYTF TGTGCCAGCAGCTTGAGACAGGGTGTTGGCTACACCTTC
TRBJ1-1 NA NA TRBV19 CASTPFMNTEAFF TGTGCCAGTACCCCGTTTATGAACACTGAAGCTTTCTTT
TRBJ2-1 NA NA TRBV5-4 CASSTGDYNEQFF TGTGCCAGCAGCACGGGGGACTACAATGAGCAGTTCTTC
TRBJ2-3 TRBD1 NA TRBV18 CASSPPMGQGTDTQYF TGTGCCAGCTCACCACCGATGGGACAGGGCACAGATACGCAGTATTTT
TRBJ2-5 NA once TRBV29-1 CSARDSGQETQYF TGCAGCGCGCGGGACTCCGGGCAAGAGACCCAGTACTTC
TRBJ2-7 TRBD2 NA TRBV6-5 CASTGLAGTSYEQYF TGTGCCAGCACCGGACTAGCGGGGACCTCCTACGAGCAGTACTTC
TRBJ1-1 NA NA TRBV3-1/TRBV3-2 CASSQAGVNTEAFF TGTGCCAGCAGCCAAGCAGGGGTGAACACTGAAGCTTTCTTT
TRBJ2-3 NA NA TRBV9 CASSVPRDTQYF TGTGCCAGCAGCGTTCCCAGGGATACGCAGTATTTT
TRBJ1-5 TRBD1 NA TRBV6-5 CASKQGFRGDQPQHF TGTGCCAGCAAACAGGGGTTTCGTGGCGATCAGCCCCAGCATTTT
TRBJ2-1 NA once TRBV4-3 CASSRHLSGNEQFF TGCGCCAGCAGCCGCCACCTCTCAGGCAATGAGCAGTTCTTC
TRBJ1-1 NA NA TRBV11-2 CASSLVWGDTEAFF TGTGCCAGCAGCTTAGTTTGGGGAGACACTGAAGCTTTCTTT
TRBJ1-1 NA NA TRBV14 CASSPMDRTLNTEAFF TGTGCCAGCAGCCCTATGGACAGAACTTTGAACACTGAAGCTTTCTTT
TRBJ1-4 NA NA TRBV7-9 CASSLVAGFGEKLFF TGTGCCAGCAGCTTAGTAGCGGGGTTTGGGGAAAAACTGTTTTTT
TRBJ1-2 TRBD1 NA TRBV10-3 CAISGTGDSINTNYGYTF TGTGCCATCAGCGGGACAGGGGACAGCATTAATACTAACTATGGCTACACCTTC
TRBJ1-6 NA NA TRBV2 CASSERSGRIPLHF TGTGCCAGCAGTGAAAGGTCAGGGAGGATACCCCTCCACTTT
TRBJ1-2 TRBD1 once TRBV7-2 CASSLGQASGYGYTF TGTGCCAGCAGCCTCGGACAGGCCAGCGGCTATGGCTACACCTTC
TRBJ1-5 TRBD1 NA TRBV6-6 CARSLTGIGNQPQHF TGTGCCAGGAGTTTGACAGGGATTGGCAATCAGCCCCAGCATTTT
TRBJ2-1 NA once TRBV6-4 CASSPQGTSYNEQFF TGTGCCAGCAGTCCACAGGGAACTTCCTACAATGAGCAGTTCTTC
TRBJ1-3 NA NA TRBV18 CASSPREARSGNTIYF TGTGCCAGCTCACCAAGAGAGGCACGCTCTGGAAACACCATATATTTT
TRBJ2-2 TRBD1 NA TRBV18 CASSPLQGVAGELFF TGTGCCAGCTCACCCCTACAGGGGGTGGCCGGGGAGCTGTTTTTT
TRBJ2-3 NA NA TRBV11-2 CASSLQVASDTQYF TGTGCCAGCAGCTTACAGGTCGCCTCAGATACGCAGTATTTT
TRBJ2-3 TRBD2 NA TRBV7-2 CASSTQLAGGRDTQYF TGTGCCAGCAGCACACAGCTAGCGGGGGGCCGGGATACGCAGTATTTT
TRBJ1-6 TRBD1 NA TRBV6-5 CASRATGGLNSPLHF TGTGCCAGCAGGGCGACAGGGGGCTTGAATTCACCCCTCCACTTT
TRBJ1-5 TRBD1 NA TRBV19 CAIADREDQPQHF TGTGCCATTGCGGACAGGGAAGATCAGCCCCAGCATTTT
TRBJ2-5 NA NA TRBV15 CATSTQRRDLQETQYF TGTGCCACCAGCACCCAAAGGAGGGACCTCCAAGAGACCCAGTACTTC
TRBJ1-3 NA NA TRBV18 CASSPLSEQDTIYF TGTGCCAGCTCACCACTCTCAGAGCAGGACACCATATATTTT
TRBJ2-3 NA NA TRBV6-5 CASRGAEAQYF TGTGCCAGCAGGGGGGCTGAGGCGCAGTATTTT
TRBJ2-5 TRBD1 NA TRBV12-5 CASGLVTGRGFETQYF TGTGCTAGTGGTTTGGTAACAGGCAGGGGGTTTGAGACCCAGTACTTC
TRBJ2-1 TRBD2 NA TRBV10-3 CATLAGPEQFF TGTGCCACCCTAGCGGGACCGGAGCAGTTCTTC
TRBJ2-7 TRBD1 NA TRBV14 CASSLWTGLNEQYF TGTGCCAGCAGCCTCTGGACAGGGCTCAACGAGCAGTACTTC
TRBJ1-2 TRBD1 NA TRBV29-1 CSAGTGDAGYTF TGCAGCGCTGGGACAGGGGATGCTGGCTACACCTTC
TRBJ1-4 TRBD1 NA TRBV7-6 CASSTGQGEKLFF TGTGCCAGCAGCACAGGACAGGGCGAAAAACTGTTTTTT
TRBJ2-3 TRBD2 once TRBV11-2 CASSYGTSGISTDTQYF TGTGCCAGCAGCTACGGGACTAGCGGGATTAGCACAGATACGCAGTATTTT
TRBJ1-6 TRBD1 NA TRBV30 CAWRPRTGGGGSPLHF TGTGCCTGGAGGCCCCGGACAGGGGGCGGCGGGTCACCCCTCCACTTT
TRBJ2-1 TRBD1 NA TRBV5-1 CASSLRERTGNNEQFF TGCGCCAGCAGCTTGAGGGAGCGGACAGGGAACAATGAGCAGTTCTTC
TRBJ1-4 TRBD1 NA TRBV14 CASSPGTEFNEKLFF TGTGCCAGCAGCCCCGGGACAGAGTTTAATGAAAAACTGTTTTTT
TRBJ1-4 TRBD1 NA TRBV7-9 CASSRDTGGEKLFF TGTGCCAGCAGCCGGGATACAGGGGGGGAAAAACTGTTTTTT
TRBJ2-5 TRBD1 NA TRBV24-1 CATSDSGQGGGTQYF TGTGCCACCAGTGATTCGGGACAGGGGGGTGGGACCCAGTACTTC
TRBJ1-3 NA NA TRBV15 CATSRDRGGAGNTIYF TGTGCCACCAGCAGAGATCGCGGGGGTGCCGGAAACACCATATATTTT
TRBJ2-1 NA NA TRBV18 CASSPGGRGNYNEQFF TGTGCCAGCTCACCGGGTGGCAGGGGAAATTACAATGAGCAGTTCTTC
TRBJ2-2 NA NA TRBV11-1 CASSSLTDTGELFF TGTGCCAGCAGCTCCCTCACGGACACCGGGGAGCTGTTTTTT
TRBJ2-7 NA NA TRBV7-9 CASSPRDISGEQYF TGTGCCAGCAGCCCCCGGGACATATCTGGCGAGCAGTACTTC
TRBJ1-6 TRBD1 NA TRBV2 CASKGTGNNSPLHF TGTGCCAGCAAGGGGACAGGCAATAATTCACCCCTCCACTTT
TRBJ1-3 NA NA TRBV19 CASTAATGKVESTIYF TGTGCCTCGACCGCCGCAACAGGGAAGGTAGAGAGCACCATATATTTT
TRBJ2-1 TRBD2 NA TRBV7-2 CASSPSGGAYNEQFF TGTGCCAGCAGCCCTAGCGGGGGGGCTTACAATGAGCAGTTCTTC
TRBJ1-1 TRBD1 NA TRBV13 CASSLPGTGGITEAFF TGTGCCAGCAGCTTACCGGGGACAGGGGGTATAACTGAAGCTTTCTTT